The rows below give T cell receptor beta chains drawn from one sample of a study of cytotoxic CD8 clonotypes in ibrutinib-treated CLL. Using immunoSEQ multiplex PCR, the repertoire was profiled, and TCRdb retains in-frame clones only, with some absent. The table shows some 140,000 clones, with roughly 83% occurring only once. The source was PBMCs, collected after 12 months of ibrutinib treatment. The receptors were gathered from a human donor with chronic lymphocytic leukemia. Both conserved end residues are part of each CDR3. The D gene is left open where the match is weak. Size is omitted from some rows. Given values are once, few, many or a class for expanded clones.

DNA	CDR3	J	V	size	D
TGCGCCAGCAGCCCGATAGGGGGGAGCAATCAGCCCCAGCATTTT	CASSPIGGSNQPQHF	TRBJ1-5	TRBV5-1	-	-
TGTGCCAGCAGTGAAGGCCGCAGCGGCAATGAGCAGTTCTTC	CASSEGRSGNEQFF	TRBJ2-1	TRBV6-1	-	-
TGTGCCAGCAGCGTAGAATTGGGGGACGGACCCTACGAGCAGTACTTC	CASSVELGDGPYEQYF	TRBJ2-7	TRBV9	few	-
TGCAGCGCCGGACAGACCGAGCCCCACGAGCAGTACTTC	CSAGQTEPHEQYF	TRBJ2-7	TRBV29-1	-	-
TGTGCCAGCAAAGGGACTAGTAAGTACGAGCAGTACTTC	CASKGTSKYEQYF	TRBJ2-7	TRBV6-5	-	TRBD2
TGTGCCAGCAGCCAAGACCGGGAACCGAACACTGAAGCTTTCTTT	CASSQDREPNTEAFF	TRBJ1-1	TRBV4-2	-	-
TGTGCCAGCAGCTTAGCCGGGACTAGCGGGAGTGATACGCAGTATTTT	CASSLAGTSGSDTQYF	TRBJ2-3	TRBV7-6	-	TRBD2
TGTGCCAGTAGTCTGGTTAGCGGCGATGAGCAGTTCTTC	CASSLVSGDEQFF	TRBJ2-1	TRBV19	-	-
TGTGCCAGCAGCCGAACGGCGTATACAGATACGCAGTATTTT	CASSRTAYTDTQYF	TRBJ2-3	TRBV7-3	-	-
TGTGCCAGCAGCTTCCCGGAGGAGGATGAGCAGTTCTTC	CASSFPEEDEQFF	TRBJ2-1	TRBV7-9	-	-
TGTGCCAGCGGGAGGAGCTCCTACAATGAGCAGTTCTTC	CASGRSSYNEQFF	TRBJ2-1	TRBV11-3	-	-
TGTGCCAGCAGCCAGACGACTAGTTTGAACGAGCAGTACTTC	CASSQTTSLNEQYF	TRBJ2-7	TRBV5-4	-	-
TGTGCCAGCAGTTCCCAGGACAGTTCCGGATTCTACGAGCAGTACTTC	CASSSQDSSGFYEQYF	TRBJ2-7	TRBV28	once	-